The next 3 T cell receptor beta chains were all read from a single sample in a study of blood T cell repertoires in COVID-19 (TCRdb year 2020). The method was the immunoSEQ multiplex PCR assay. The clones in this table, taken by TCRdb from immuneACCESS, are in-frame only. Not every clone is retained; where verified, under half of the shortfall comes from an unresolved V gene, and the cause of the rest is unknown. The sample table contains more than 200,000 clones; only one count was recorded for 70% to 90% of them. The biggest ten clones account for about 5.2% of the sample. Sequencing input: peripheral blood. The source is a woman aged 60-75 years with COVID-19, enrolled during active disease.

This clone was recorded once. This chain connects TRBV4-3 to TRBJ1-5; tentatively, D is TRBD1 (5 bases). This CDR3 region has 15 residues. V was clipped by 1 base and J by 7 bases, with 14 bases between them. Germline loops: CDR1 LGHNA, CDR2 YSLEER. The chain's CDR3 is CASSQGFREEQPQHF. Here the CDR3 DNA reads TGCGCCAGCAGCCAAGGGTTCAGGGAGGAACAGCCCCAGCATTTT.

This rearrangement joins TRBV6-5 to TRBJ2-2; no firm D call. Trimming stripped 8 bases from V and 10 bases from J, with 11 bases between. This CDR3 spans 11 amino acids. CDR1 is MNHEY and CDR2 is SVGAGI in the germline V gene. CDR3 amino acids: CASSNSVELFF. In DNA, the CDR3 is TGTGCCAGCTCCAACTCCGTGGAGCTGTTTTTT.

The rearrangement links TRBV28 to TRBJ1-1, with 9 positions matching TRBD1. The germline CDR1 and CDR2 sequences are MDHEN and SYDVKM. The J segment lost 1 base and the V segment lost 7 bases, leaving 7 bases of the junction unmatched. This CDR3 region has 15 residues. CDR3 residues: CASTPNRGRNTEAFF. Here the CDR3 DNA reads TGTGCCAGCACCCCCAACAGGGGGCGGAACACTGAAGCTTTCTTT. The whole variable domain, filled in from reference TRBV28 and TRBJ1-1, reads DVKVTQSSRYLVKRTGEKVFLECVQDMDHENMFWYRQDPGLGLRLIYFSYDVKMKEKGDIPEGYSVSREKKERFSLILESASTNQTSMYLCASTPNRGRNTEAFFGQGTRLTVV.